This T cell receptor (beta chain) was retrieved from a study of blood T cells in healthy people across ages. The authors ran a second PCR of roughly 6 to 12 cycles using a sample-barcoded 5' primer and a J-beta primer mix. One entry per CDR3 protein, called by TCRdb with MiXCR from the 5' RACE reads. The sample holds approximately 1.5 million distinct CDR3 sequences; almost 35% are singletons and the top ten take about 11%. The germline gives CDR1 DFQATT, CDR2 SNEGSKA (reference sequence). Trimming took 3 bases from V and 5 from J, leaving 5 bases between them. The CDR3 consists of 11 residues. What was sequenced was blood. The TCR originated in a woman in her twenties or thirties in good health. The chain couples TRBV20-1 to TRBJ2-1; D is unclear. The CDR3 DNA sequence: TGCAGTGCTAGCCCGGACAATGAGCAGTTCTTC. Translated: CSASPDNEQFF.